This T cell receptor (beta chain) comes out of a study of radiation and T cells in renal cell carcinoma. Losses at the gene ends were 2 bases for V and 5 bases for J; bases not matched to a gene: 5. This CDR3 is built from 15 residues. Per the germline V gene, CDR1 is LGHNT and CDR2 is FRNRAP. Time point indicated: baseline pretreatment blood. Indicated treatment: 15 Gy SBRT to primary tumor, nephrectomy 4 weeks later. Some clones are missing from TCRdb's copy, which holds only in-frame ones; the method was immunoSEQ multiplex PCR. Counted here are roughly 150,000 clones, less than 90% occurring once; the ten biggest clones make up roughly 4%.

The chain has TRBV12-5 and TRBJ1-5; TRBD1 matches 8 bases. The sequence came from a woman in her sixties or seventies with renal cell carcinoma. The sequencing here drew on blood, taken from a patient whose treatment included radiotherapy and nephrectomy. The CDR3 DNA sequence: TGTGCTAGTGGTTTGTCCCACAGGGGGGATCAGCCCCAGCATTTT. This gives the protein CASGLSHRGDQPQHF.